The clone carrying this T cell receptor beta chain appeared many times. Its antigen is undetermined. This specimen belongs to a study of T cells in Graves' hyperthyroidism and ophthalmopathy. Study details: At initial diagnosis, before any treatment had begun, peripheral blood was obtained.

The V gene end was trimmed by 6 bases and the J gene end by 5 bases; junction bases not matched to a gene: 2. The V gene's germline CDR1 is LGHDT and CDR2 YNNKEL (reference sequence). The CDR3 runs to 12 residues. Study results and caveats: Most clonotypes expanded in thyroid above 0.001 were likewise present in blood.

Patients were excluded for uncontrolled infection, other autoimmune disease, pregnancy or lactation. PBMCs were obtained from over 8.5 ml fresh peripheral blood. RNA transcripts served as the template for amplifying TCR beta CDR3 regions. The HTBI primer set drove a first-round RT-PCR of the TCR CDR3. TCRdb re-analysed the multiplex PCR reads in MiXCR, keeping a single row per CDR3 protein. This table holds more than 300,000 distinct CDR3 sequences, about 14% found once. J is TRBJ2-5 and V is TRBV3-1; 8 bases are shared with TRBD1. Material: blood. The receptor was derived from a woman aged 30 to 39 with Graves' ophthalmopathy. The CDR3 loop reads CASRNRGETQYF. The CDR3 coding sequence is TGTGCCAGCAGAAACAGGGGGGAGACCCAGTACTTC.